This TCR beta chain derives from a study of lymphopenia after photon versus proton radiotherapy. Findings and limits, study-wide: Post-nadir diversity loss with photons came from oligoclonal expansion, particularly CD8+ Temra cells. A bigger post-nadir fall in TCR diversity correlated inversely with survival time in deceased patients. Proton therapy kept repertoires fairly stable, unlike photons, which gained effector/memory cells.

Notes on this clone: Its antigen is undetermined.

Germline V gene sequence: CDR1 SGHDN, CDR2 FVKESK. CDR3 length equals 11 residues. V lost 1 base to trimming and J lost 6 bases, with 4 bases between them. TCRdb keeps only in-frame clones here, not all; method: immunoSEQ multiplex PCR. The sample consists of about 60,000 clones, 84% of them appearing once. Sequenced here: peripheral blood, sampled from a patient treated with proton-based radiotherapy. This chain uses TRBV14 with TRBJ2-7; no clear D gene. This receptor was taken from a man between 60 and 75 years old with pancreatic cancer. The CDR3 loop reads CASSQVSEQYF. CDR3 bases: TGTGCCAGCAGCCAAGTAAGCGAGCAGTACTTC.